Sequencing of this T cell receptor beta chain was carried out in a study of shared clonotypes between healthy human individuals. Study background: Sampling drew on donors who were a couple of women and three men aged 18 to 49.

A note on this clone: Its specificity is not known.

The assay was immunoSEQ multiplex PCR, and TCRdb's table has in-frame clones only and misses some. This sample carries fewer than 3 million clones, approximately 90% of them seen once, and the ten largest clones take 0.37%. Whole-study findings and limits: About 5.2% was the fraction of naive CD4 clonotypes found shared across a few donors.

Per the germline V gene, CDR1 is MNHEY and CDR2 is SMNVEV (reference sequence). The CDR3 contains 15 residues. The trim removed 5 bases at V and 4 bases at J, leaving 10 bases unmatched. What was sequenced was naive CD4+ T cells from PBMCs. Subset defined: CD45RA+ positively selected. This sequence joins TRBV27 and TRBJ2-7; 8 bases are a match to TRBD1. The receptor comes from a man between 18 and 29 years old in good health. Some clones in this sample may be carry-over from other donors' samples. This chain's CDR3 is CASSTPQGATYEQYF. In DNA, the CDR3 is TGTGCCAGCAGTACTCCGCAGGGGGCGACTTACGAGCAGTACTTC.